A selection of T cell receptor beta chains follows, all from one sample in a study of blood T cell repertoires in COVID-19. Measured with immunoSEQ multiplex PCR; TCRdb has only the in-frame clones, and not every one. The table includes fewer than 200,000 clones, roughly 80% detected once. Sequencing was done on a sample of PBMCs or T cells enriched from blood (not recorded which). These receptors came from a woman aged 35 to 49 with acute COVID-19. Both conserved end residues are part of each CDR3. Each record gives: clone size, D gene, CDR3 length, V gene, J gene, CDR3 protein, CDR3 DNA. D genes are given only for firm matches. Clone size appears in some rows only: once, few, many, or a class for an expanded clone.

once	TRBD2	16	TRBV14	TRBJ2-7	CASSQGPRGDSYEQYF	TGTGCCAGCAGCCAAGGTCCGCGGGGGGATTCCTACGAGCAGTACTTC
.	.	18	TRBV25-1	TRBJ2-2	CASSEYVVWGADTGELFF	TGTGCCAGCAGTGAGTACGTAGTTTGGGGAGCGGACACCGGGGAGCTGTTTTTT
.	.	16	TRBV11-3	TRBJ2-2	CASSLGGLAPTGELFF	TGTGCCAGCAGCTTGGGTGGGCTAGCGCCGACCGGGGAGCTGTTTTTT
.	.	13	TRBV4-1	TRBJ1-5	CASSPQINQPQHF	TGCGCCAGCAGCCCACAGATCAATCAGCCCCAGCATTTT
once	.	15	TRBV4-2	TRBJ2-3	CASSQDRGLGDTQYF	TGTGCCAGCAGCCAAGACAGGGGCTTGGGAGATACGCAGTATTTT
.	.	13	TRBV7-8	TRBJ1-1	CASSRQENTEAFF	TGTGCCAGCAGCCGGCAGGAGAACACTGAAGCTTTCTTT
.	.	15	TRBV5-5	TRBJ1-6	CASSLAVQRNSPLHF	TGTGCCAGCAGCTTGGCCGTGCAGAGGAATTCACCCCTCCACTTT
.	TRBD2	16	TRBV5-6	TRBJ2-1	CASSRGLAGIYNEQFF	TGTGCCAGCAGCAGGGGGCTAGCGGGAATATACAATGAGCAGTTCTTC
.	TRBD2	16	TRBV10-1	TRBJ2-3	CASSAGLAGGADTQYF	TGCGCCAGCAGTGCGGGACTAGCGGGAGGGGCAGATACGCAGTATTTT
.	TRBD1	16	TRBV24-1	TRBJ2-5	CATSDPSDRGQETQYF	TGTGCCACCAGTGACCCTTCGGACAGGGGCCAAGAGACCCAGTACTTC
.	.	17	TRBV9	TRBJ2-3	CASSVRPGGTSQDTQYF	TGTGCCAGCAGCGTCCGGCCCGGCGGGACGTCACAAGATACGCAGTATTTT
.	.	12	TRBV5-6	TRBJ2-7	CASSLVPHEQYF	TGTGCCAGCAGCTTGGTCCCTCACGAGCAGTACTTC
once	TRBD2	18	TRBV24-1	TRBJ2-2	CATSETTYKGEGTGELFF	TGTGCCACCAGTGAGACCACCTACAAAGGGGAGGGGACCGGGGAGCTGTTTTTT
few	TRBD2	16	TRBV18	TRBJ2-7	CASSPPSLAGSYEQYF	TGTGCCAGCTCACCACCATCCCTAGCGGGTTCCTACGAGCAGTACTTC
.	.	15	TRBV27	TRBJ1-2	CASSLSPLGITGYTF	TGTGCCAGCAGTTTATCCCCCTTGGGCATTACTGGCTACACCTTC
.	TRBD1	12	TRBV3-1/TRBV3-2	TRBJ1-1	CASRLGQGEAFF	TGTGCCAGCAGACTCGGACAGGGAGAAGCTTTCTTT
.	.	14	TRBV13	TRBJ1-1	CASRIEGGTTEAFF	TGTGCCAGCAGGATCGAGGGCGGGACCACTGAAGCTTTCTTT
.	.	15	TRBV5-1	TRBJ1-2	CASSFMDRHSYGYTF	TGCGCCAGCAGCTTTATGGACAGACATTCCTATGGCTACACCTTC
.	.	16	TRBV7-9	TRBJ2-1	CASSRGRETSYNEQFF	TGTGCCAGCAGCCGCGGAAGGGAGACATCCTACAATGAGCAGTTCTTC
.	TRBD2	12	TRBV6-6	TRBJ2-1	CAATSGSYEQFF	TGTGCCGCAACTAGCGGGAGCTATGAGCAGTTCTTC
.	.	13	TRBV10-3	TRBJ1-1	CAISESGGVQAFF	TGTGCCATCAGTGAGTCGGGGGGGGTGCAGGCTTTCTTT
.	.	16	TRBV10-1	TRBJ1-6	CARGGGVGLYNSPLHF	TGCGCCAGGGGCGGGGGAGTCGGACTTTATAATTCACCCCTCCACTTT
.	TRBD1	14	TRBV20-1	TRBJ1-1	CSASPGQGYTEAFF	TGCAGTGCTAGTCCGGGACAGGGGTATACTGAAGCTTTCTTT
.	.	16	TRBV23-1	TRBJ2-1	CASSQSKSGPYNEQFF	TGCGCCAGCAGTCAATCAAAGTCAGGCCCCTACAATGAGCAGTTCTTC
.	.	14	TRBV19	TRBJ1-3	CASSPTGGGNTIYF	TGTGCCAGTAGCCCGACAGGCGGTGGAAACACCATATATTTT
few	.	15	TRBV10-3	TRBJ2-1	CAISDLAEIYNEQFF	TGTGCCATCAGTGATTTAGCGGAAATCTACAATGAGCAGTTCTTC
.	.	13	TRBV5-6	TRBJ2-7	CASSLALSYEQYF	TGTGCCAGCAGCTTGGCACTTTCCTACGAGCAGTACTTC
.	.	17	TRBV10-3	TRBJ2-5	CAISESGIAEDQETQYF	TGTGCCATCAGTGAGTCGGGAATAGCGGAAGACCAAGAGACCCAGTACTTC
few	TRBD2	18	TRBV11-2	TRBJ2-1	CASSLATIGGRRFDEQFF	TGTGCCAGCAGCTTAGCTACTATTGGCGGGAGACGGTTCGATGAGCAGTTCTTC
.	.	14	TRBV5-1	TRBJ2-3	CASSLGRAPDTQYF	TGCGCCAGCAGCTTGGGCAGGGCCCCAGATACGCAGTATTTT
once	TRBD1	13	TRBV5-6	TRBJ1-2	CASSFGTGSGYTF	TGTGCCAGCAGCTTCGGGACAGGGAGTGGCTACACCTTC